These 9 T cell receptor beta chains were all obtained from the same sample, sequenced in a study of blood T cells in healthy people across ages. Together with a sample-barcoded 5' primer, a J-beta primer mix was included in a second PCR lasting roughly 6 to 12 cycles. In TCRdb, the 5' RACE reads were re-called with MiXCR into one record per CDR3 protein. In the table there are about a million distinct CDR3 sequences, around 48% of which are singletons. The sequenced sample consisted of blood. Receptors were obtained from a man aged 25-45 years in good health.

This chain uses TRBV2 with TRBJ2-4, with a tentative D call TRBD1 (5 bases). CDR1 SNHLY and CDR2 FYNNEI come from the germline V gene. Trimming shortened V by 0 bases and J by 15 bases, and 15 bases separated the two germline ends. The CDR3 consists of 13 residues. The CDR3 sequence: CASSEAVTGAPYF. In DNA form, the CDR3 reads TGTGCCAGCAGTGAAGCGGTCACTGGGGCTCCGTACTTC.

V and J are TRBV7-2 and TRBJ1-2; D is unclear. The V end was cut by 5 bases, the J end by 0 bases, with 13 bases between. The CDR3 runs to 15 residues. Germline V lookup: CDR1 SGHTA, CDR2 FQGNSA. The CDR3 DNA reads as TGTGCCAGCAGCCCGGTTGGGCAGACTAACTATGGCTACACCTTC. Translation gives CASSPVGQTNYGYTF. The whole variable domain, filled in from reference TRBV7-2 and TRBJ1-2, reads GAGVSQSPSNKVTEKGKDVELRCDPISGHTALYWYRQSLGQGLEFLIYFQGNSAPDKSGLPSDRFSAERTGGSVSTLTIQRTQQEDSAVYLCASSPVGQTNYGYTFGSGTRLTVV.

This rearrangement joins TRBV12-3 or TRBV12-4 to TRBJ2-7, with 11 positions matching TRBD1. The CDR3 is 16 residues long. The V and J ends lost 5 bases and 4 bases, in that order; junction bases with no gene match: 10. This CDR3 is CASSPTWDRGAYEQYF. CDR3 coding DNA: TGTGCCAGCAGTCCTACCTGGGACAGGGGGGCTTACGAGCAGTACTTC.

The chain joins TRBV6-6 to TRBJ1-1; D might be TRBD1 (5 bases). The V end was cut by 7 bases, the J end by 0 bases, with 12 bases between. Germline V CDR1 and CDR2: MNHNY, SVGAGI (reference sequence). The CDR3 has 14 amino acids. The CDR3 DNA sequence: TGTGCCAGCACCGAGGGGTGGATGAACACTGAAGCTTTCTTT. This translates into CASTEGWMNTEAFF.

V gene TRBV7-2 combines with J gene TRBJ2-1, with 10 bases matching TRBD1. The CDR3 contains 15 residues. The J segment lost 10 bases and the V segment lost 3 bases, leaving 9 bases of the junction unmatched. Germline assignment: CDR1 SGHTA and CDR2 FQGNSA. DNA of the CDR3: TGTGCCAGCAGCTTTAGGGACAGGGGTTTGCGGGAGCAGTTCTTC. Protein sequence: CASSFRDRGLREQFF.

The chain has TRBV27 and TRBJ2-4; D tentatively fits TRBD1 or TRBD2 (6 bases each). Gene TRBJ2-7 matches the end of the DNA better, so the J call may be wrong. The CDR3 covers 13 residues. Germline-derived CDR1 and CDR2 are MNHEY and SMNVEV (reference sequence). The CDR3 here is CASTHTGACEQYF. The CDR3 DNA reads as TGTGCCAGCACCCATACGGGGGCCTGCGAGCAGTACTTC.

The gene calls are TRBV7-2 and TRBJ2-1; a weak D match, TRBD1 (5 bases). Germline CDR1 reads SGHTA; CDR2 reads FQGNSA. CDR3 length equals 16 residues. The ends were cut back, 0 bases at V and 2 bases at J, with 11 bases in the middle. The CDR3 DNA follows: TGTGCCAGCAGCTTAGCACAGGCTGACCCCTACAATGAGCAGTTCTTC. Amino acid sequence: CASSLAQADPYNEQFF.

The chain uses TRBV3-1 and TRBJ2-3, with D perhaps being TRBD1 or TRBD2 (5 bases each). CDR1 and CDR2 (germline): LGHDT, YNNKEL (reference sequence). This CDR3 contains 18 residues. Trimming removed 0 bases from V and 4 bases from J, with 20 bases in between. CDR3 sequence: CASSQDWGTSFGADTQYF. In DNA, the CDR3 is TGTGCCAGCAGCCAAGATTGGGGGACGTCATTTGGAGCAGATACGCAGTATTTT.

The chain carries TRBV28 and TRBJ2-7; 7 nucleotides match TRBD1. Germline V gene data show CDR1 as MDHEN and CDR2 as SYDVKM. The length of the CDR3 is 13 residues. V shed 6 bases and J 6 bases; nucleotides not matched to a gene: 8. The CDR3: CASRGTGASEQYF. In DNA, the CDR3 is TGTGCCAGCAGAGGTACAGGGGCGTCCGAGCAGTACTTC.